The clone carrying this T cell receptor (beta chain) was counted at least ten times. The antigen is not known. The sample originates from a study of T cell repertoires in cytomegalovirus infection. Whole-study results and caveats: CMV-specific TCR beta clonotypes restricted by HLA-C were the ones dominating the ex vivo response.

TCRdb called the reads again in MiXCR, with one record for every CDR3 protein. This sample yields some 900,000 distinct CDR3 sequences, of which about 31% are seen a single time; under 15% belongs to the top ten. The source was cultured CD8+ T cells from PBMCs, collected from culture after CMV antigen stimulation. This sequence originates from a human donor in good health (CMV status not recorded). Some clones in this sample may be carry-over from other donors' samples.

CDR3 loop: CASSYRGPGELFF. The CDR3 region has the DNA TGTGCCAGCAGTTACAGGGGGCCCGGGGAGCTGTTTTTT. The V call is TRBV12-3 or TRBV12-4, the J call TRBJ2-2; 9 bases line up with TRBD1. The CDR3 totals 13 residues. Trimming at V came to 4 bases and at J to 6 bases, leaving 0 bases not matched to a gene.